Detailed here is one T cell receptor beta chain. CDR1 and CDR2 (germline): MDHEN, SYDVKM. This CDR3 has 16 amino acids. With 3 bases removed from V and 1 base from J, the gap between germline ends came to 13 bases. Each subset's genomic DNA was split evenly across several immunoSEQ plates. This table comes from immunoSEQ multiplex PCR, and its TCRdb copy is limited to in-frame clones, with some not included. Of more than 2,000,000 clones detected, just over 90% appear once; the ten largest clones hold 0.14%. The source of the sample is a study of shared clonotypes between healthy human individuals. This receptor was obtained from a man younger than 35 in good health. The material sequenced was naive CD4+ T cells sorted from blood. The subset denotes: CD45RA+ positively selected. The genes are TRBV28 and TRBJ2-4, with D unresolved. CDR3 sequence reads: CASSFARLEAKNIQYF. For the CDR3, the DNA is TGTGCCAGCAGTTTCGCGCGACTCGAGGCCAAAAACATTCAGTACTTC.